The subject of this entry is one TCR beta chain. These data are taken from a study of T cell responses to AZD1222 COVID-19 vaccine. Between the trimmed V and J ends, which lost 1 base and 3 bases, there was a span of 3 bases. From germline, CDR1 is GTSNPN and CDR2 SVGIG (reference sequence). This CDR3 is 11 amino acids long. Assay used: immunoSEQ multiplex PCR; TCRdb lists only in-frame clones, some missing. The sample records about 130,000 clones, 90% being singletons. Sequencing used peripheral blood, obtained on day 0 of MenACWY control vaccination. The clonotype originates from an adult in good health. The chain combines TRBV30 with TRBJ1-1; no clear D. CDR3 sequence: CAWSGDTEAFF. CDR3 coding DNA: TGTGCCTGGAGTGGCGACACTGAAGCTTTCTTT.